This TCR beta chain originates from a study of graft-versus-host responses after intestinal transplantation. Study summary: Each patient got anti-thymocyte globulin induction, then tacrolimus and steroids for around three years. Study-level points and caveats: Recipient marrow held GvH clones, some first seen in ileum or blood.

Only one count was recorded for this clone. Antigen specificity is unknown. Trimming removed 7 bases from V and 6 bases from J, with 26 bases in between. From germline, CDR1 is MDHEN and CDR2 SYDVKM. The CDR3 spans 17 residues. Only in-frame clones appear in the TCRdb table, and some are missing; sequencing was by immunoSEQ multiplex PCR. The data show approximately 94,000 clones, roughly 84% seen once. The J gene is TRBJ2-3, the V gene TRBV28; tentatively, D is TRBD1 (5 bases). The clonotype comes from a human donor who was the organ donor for an intestinal transplant. The specimen comprised unstimulated CD4+ T cells sorted from spleen or lymph node cells, sampled before transplant. Here the CDR3 reads CASTPPIVTGIGDTQYF. In DNA, the CDR3 is TGTGCCAGCACCCCCCCGATAGTCACAGGTATCGGGGATACGCAGTATTTT.